Below are 2 T cell receptor beta chains sequenced from a single sample in a study of beta chain features in type 1 diabetes. All of the isolated RNA was reverse transcribed, so expressed TCRB transcripts were sequenced. The repertoire was sequenced with immunoSEQ multiplex PCR; TCRdb's copy has only in-frame clones and lacks some. The table includes around 300,000 clones, 14% detected once. The specimen was central memory CD4+ T cells from blood. The receptors shown here come from a man aged 25-40 years in good health.

This chain uses TRBV7-8 with TRBJ2-1, with TRBD2 matching 10 bases. The germline CDR1 and CDR2 sequences are SGHVS and FQNEAQ. This CDR3 region has 15 residues. V shed 6 bases, J shed 9 bases, and the junction held 11 bases outside the gene matches. The CDR3 DNA is TGTGCCAGCAGGCGAAGCGGGGGGGTTCCAATTGAGCAGTTCTTC. It yields the protein CASRRSGGVPIEQFF.

The chain has TRBV7-7 and TRBJ2-1, with 7 bases matching TRBD1. V lost 6 bases and J lost 5; bases outside the gene matches: 10. CDR1 SSHAT and CDR2 FNYEAQ come from the germline V gene (reference sequence). There are 15 residues in the CDR3. DNA of the CDR3: TGTGCCAGCAGTGCTAACAGGGGTATCAACAATGAGCAGTTCTTC. Translation gives CASSANRGINNEQFF.